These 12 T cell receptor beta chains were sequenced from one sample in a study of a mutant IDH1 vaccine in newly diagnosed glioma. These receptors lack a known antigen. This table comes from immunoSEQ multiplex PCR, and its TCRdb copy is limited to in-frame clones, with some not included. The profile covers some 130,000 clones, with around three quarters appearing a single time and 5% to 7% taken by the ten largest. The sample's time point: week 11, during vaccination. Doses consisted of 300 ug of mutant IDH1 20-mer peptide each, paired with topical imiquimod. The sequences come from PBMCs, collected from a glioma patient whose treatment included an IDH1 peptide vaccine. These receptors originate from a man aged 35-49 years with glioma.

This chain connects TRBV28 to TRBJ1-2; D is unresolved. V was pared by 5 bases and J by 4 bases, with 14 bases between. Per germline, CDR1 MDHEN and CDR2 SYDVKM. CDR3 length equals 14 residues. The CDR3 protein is CASSPLLGGYGYTF. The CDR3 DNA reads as TGTGCCAGCAGTCCCCTACTGGGCGGCTATGGCTACACCTTC.

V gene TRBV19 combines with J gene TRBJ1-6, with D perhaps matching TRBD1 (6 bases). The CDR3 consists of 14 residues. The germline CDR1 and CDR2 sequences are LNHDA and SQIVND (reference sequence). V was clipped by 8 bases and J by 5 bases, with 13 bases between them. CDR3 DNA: TGTGCCAGTTCCATTGGACAGAATAATTCACCCCTCCACTTT. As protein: CASSIGQNNSPLHF.

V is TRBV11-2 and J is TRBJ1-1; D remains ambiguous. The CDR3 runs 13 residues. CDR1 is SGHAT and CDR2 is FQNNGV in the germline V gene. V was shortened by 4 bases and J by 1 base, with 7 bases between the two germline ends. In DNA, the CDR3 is TGTGCCAGCAGCTCATGGCGGAACACTGAAGCTTTCTTT. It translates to CASSSWRNTEAFF.

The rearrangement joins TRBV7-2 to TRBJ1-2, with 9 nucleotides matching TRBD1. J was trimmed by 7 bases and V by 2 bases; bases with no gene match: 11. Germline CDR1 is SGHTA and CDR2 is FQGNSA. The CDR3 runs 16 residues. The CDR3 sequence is CASSLSGQGGPGGYTF. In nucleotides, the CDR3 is TGTGCCAGCAGCTTATCGGGACAGGGCGGGCCGGGTGGCTACACCTTC.

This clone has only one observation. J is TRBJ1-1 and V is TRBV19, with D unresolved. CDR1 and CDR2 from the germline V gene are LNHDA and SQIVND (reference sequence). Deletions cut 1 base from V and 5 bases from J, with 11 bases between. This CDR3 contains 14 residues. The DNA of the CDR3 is TGTGCCAGTAGTATAGTTGGGGTCGGAACTGAAGCTTTCTTT. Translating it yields CASSIVGVGTEAFF.

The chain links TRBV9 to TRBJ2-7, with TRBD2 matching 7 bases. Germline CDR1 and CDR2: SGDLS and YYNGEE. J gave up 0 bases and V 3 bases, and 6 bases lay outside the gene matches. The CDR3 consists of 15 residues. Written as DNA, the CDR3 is TGTGCCAGCAGCGAAGGTAGCGGGTCCTCCTACGAGCAGTACTTC. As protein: CASSEGSGSSYEQYF.

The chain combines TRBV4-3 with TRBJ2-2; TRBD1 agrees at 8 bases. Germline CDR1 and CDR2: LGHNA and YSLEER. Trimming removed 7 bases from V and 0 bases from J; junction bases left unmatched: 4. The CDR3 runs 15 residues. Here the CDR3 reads CASTEDRANTGELFF. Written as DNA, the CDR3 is TGCGCCAGCACCGAGGACAGGGCGAACACCGGGGAGCTGTTTTTT.

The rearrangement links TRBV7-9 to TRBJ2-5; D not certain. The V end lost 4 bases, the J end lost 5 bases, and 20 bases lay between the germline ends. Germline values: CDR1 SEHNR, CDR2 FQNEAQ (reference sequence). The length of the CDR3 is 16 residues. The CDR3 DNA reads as TGTGCCAGCAGCTCCGGCGCGGCAGGAAGCGTGGAGACCCAGTACTTC. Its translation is CASSSGAAGSVETQYF.

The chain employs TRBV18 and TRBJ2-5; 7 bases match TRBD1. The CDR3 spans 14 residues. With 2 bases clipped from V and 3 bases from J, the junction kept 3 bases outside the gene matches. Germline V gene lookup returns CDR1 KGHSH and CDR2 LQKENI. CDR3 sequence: CASSPVGTEETQYF. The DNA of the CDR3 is TGTGCCAGCTCACCAGTGGGGACAGAAGAGACCCAGTACTTC.

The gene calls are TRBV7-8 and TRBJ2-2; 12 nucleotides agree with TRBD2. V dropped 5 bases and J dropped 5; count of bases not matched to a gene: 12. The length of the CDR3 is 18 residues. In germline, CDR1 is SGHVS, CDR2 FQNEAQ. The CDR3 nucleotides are TGTGCCAGCAGCCCCCTAACCAAGACTAGCGGGAGAACCGGGGAGCTGTTTTTT. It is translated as CASSPLTKTSGRTGELFF.

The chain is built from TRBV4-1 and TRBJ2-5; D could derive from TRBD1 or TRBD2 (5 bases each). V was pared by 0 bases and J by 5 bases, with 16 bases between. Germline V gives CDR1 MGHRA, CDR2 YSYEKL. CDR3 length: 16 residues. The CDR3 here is CASSQDGAGREETQYF. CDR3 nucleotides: TGCGCCAGCAGCCAAGATGGGGCAGGGAGAGAGGAGACCCAGTACTTC.

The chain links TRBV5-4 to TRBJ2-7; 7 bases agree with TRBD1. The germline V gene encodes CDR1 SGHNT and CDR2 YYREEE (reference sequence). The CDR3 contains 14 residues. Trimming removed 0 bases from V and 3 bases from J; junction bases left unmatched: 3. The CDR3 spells CASSLGGQIYEQYF. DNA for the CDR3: TGTGCCAGCAGCTTGGGGGGACAGATCTACGAGCAGTACTTC.